These T cell receptor beta chains were read from a single sample in a study of CD8+ T cells in alopecia areata. TCRdb keeps only in-frame clones here, not all; method: immunoSEQ multiplex PCR. The sample yields approximately 150,000 clones, about 67% seen once. The specimen comprised CD8+ T cells sorted from blood, sampled at week 0. All receptors come from a human donor with alopecia areata. Each CDR3 is given without its conserved first and last residue. The order of the fields is J gene, V gene, CDR3 protein.

>TRBJ1-1|TRBV11-2
ASSPSVGGTGNTEAF
>TRBJ1-6|TRBV30
AWGTGGMGSPLH
>TRBJ2-7|TRBV11-2
ASSPGGHEQY
>TRBJ1-1|TRBV10-3
AILGEGAEAF
>TRBJ1-5|TRBV12-5
ASGPDRWQPQH
>TRBJ1-1|TRBV19
ASLQGTGSNTEAF
>TRBJ1-5|TRBV2
ASSASGVFVSNQPQH
>TRBJ2-5|TRBV7-8
ASSFPGEETQY
>TRBJ2-7|TRBV4-1
ASSIGTGSSYEQY
>TRBJ1-6|TRBV5-6
ASSFGTLGSPLH
>TRBJ1-2|TRBV9
ASSMRADGYT
>TRBJ2-7|TRBV18
ASSPGALLEQY
>TRBJ2-3|TRBV13
ASSLAAQGRSGDTQY
>TRBJ2-3|TRBV7-7
ASSLYLADTQY
>TRBJ1-2|TRBV29-1
SVEGRTGDYGYT
>TRBJ1-6|TRBV9
ASSVVGDRYNSPLH
>TRBJ2-1|TRBV29-1
SVPSGTSYNEQF
>TRBJ2-5|TRBV7-2
ATNSGGALETQY
>TRBJ1-5|TRBV19
ASRVSNQPQH
>TRBJ1-1|TRBV7-9
ASTTIRTNEAF
>TRBJ2-2|TRBV27
ASSLVGDTGELF
>TRBJ1-5|TRBV12-5
ASGVQQPQH
>TRBJ1-1|TRBV11-2
ASSPLSGMNTEAF
>TRBJ2-1|TRBV11-2
ASSPGLAIDEQF
>TRBJ1-1|TRBV7-9
ASSSSRTGVQDTEAF
>TRBJ2-5|TRBV14
ASSHTGQETQY
>TRBJ2-7|TRBV29-1
SVEGVGSGGGSYEQY
>TRBJ2-7|TRBV11-2
ASSLEWTYEQY
>TRBJ2-2|TRBV9
ASSVALGGELF
>TRBJ1-5|TRBV30
AWSTDSNQPQH
>TRBJ2-6|TRBV2
ASTPVKVRVTEGANVLT
>TRBJ1-5|TRBV12-5
ASGSPYQPQH
>TRBJ2-3|TRBV5-6
ASSLGLAGGTDTQY
>TRBJ2-2|TRBV5-1
ASSTGGPPATGELF
>TRBJ2-7|TRBV6-5
ASSYSQTSNYEQY
>TRBJ1-2|TRBV7-9
ASSLAQGWYGYT